The 10 T cell receptor beta chains in this list originate from one sample, sequenced in a study of control samples from healthy donors and cancer patients. Assay: immunoSEQ multiplex PCR; the TCRdb copy retains only in-frame clones and omits some. This sample has 150,000 or so clones, with approximately 94% found just once. Source material: blood. The receptors were gathered from a man younger than 30 in good health.

The chain uses TRBV30 and TRBJ2-2, with D maybe TRBD2 (6 bases). The CDR3 runs 13 residues. CDR1 and CDR2 (germline): GTSNPN, SVGIG (reference sequence). Trimming left V 4 bases short and J 6 bases short, with 12 bases between. For the CDR3, the DNA is TGTGCCTGGACCCGGGGCGGGGCCGGGGAGCTGTTTTTT. It specifies CAWTRGGAGELFF.

The rearrangement uses TRBV1 and TRBJ2-1. TRBV1 is flagged as a pseudogene. The length of the CDR3 is 17 residues. Written as DNA, the CDR3 is TGCACCAGCAGCCAAGATTCTTCAGGGGGGGACTACGGTGAGCAGTTCTTC. Its protein is CTSSQDSSGGDYGEQFF.

This chain connects TRBV10-1 to TRBJ1-1; TRBD1 is a possible D gene (5 bases). This CDR3 contains 14 residues. Trimming removed 10 bases from V and 0 bases from J, with 15 bases in between. In germline, CDR1 is WNHNN, CDR2 SYGVQD (reference sequence). The CDR3 sequence is CANKGDIMNTEAFF. The DNA of the CDR3 is TGCGCCAACAAAGGGGATATCATGAACACTGAAGCTTTCTTT.

V gene TRBV7-6 combines with J gene TRBJ1-2; D not resolved. Germline assignment: CDR1 SGHVS and CDR2 FNYEAQ. The CDR3 extends over 16 amino acids. Trimming took off 1 base at V and 3 bases at J, with 15 bases between the two ends. This chain's CDR3 is CASSLESLGSYYGYTF. As DNA, the CDR3 is TGTGCCAGCAGCTTAGAGTCACTGGGGTCATACTATGGCTACACCTTC.

This clone was picked up a small number of times. The chain employs TRBV19 and TRBJ1-2; D unclear. V lost 4 bases, J lost 0 bases, and 9 bases lay in between. Germline V gene data show CDR1 as LNHDA and CDR2 as SQIVND (reference sequence). This CDR3 spans 14 amino acids. The CDR3: CASSTITANYGYTF. The CDR3 DNA sequence: TGTGCCAGTAGTACAATAACAGCTAACTATGGCTACACCTTC.

This chain's CDR3 is CASSVFVGTGLGYTF. In nucleotides, the CDR3 is TGTGCCAGCAGCGTATTTGTCGGGACAGGGCTTGGCTACACCTTC. The rearrangement joins TRBV9 to TRBJ1-2, with 9 bases matching TRBD1. Germline V lookup: CDR1 SGDLS, CDR2 YYNGEE. The V gene end was trimmed by 1 base and the J gene end by 7 bases; junction bases not matched to a gene: 8. The CDR3 spans 15 residues.

The V and J genes are TRBV5-1 and TRBJ1-4, with 7 nucleotides matching TRBD1. Germline loops: CDR1 SGHRS, CDR2 YFSETQ. Trimming cost V 4 bases and J 0 bases; bases outside gene matches: 6. The CDR3 has 16 residues. CDR3 DNA sequence: TGCGCCAGCAGCGAGGACAGGCTTGCAACTAATGAAAAACTGTTTTTT. This codes for CASSEDRLATNEKLFF.

V gene TRBV7-9 combines with J gene TRBJ2-3; 9 bases align to TRBD2. Germline-derived CDR1 and CDR2 are SEHNR and FQNEAQ (reference sequence). The V gene end was trimmed by 5 bases and the J gene end by 6 bases; junction bases not matched to a gene: 9. The CDR3 runs to 15 residues. The CDR3 loop is CASSELAGLRDTQYF. Written as DNA, the CDR3 is TGTGCCAGCAGCGAACTAGCGGGCCTGAGGGATACGCAGTATTTT.

This chain uses TRBV12-5 with TRBJ2-2; 15 nucleotides line up with TRBD2. V shed 5 bases, J shed 5 bases, and the junction held 9 bases outside the gene matches. The CDR3 runs 18 residues. Germline lookup yields CDR1 LGHNT and CDR2 FRNRAP. Here the CDR3 reads CASGTGLAGGPGTGELFF. CDR3 DNA: TGTGCTAGTGGTACCGGACTAGCGGGGGGGCCTGGGACCGGGGAGCTGTTTTTT.

The chain is built from TRBV4-2 and TRBJ1-1, with D perhaps matching TRBD1 (5 bases). V was trimmed by 4 bases and J by 8 bases, leaving 8 bases between them. Germline V gene sequence: CDR1 LGHNA, CDR2 YNFKEQ. There are 11 residues in the CDR3. CDR3 loop: CASSPGGEAFF. The CDR3 DNA reads TGTGCCAGCAGCCCCGGGGGAGAAGCTTTCTTT.